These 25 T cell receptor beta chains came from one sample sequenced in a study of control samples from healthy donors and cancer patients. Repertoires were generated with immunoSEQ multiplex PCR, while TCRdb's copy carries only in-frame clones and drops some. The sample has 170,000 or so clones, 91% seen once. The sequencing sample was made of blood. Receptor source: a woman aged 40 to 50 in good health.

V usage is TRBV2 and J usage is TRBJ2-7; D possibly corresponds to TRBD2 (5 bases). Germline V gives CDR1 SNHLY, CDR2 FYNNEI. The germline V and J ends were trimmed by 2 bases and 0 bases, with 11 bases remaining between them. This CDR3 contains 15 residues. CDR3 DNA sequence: TGTGCCAGCAGTGAACGTATGGGGAGCTCCTACGAGCAGTACTTC. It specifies CASSERMGSSYEQYF.

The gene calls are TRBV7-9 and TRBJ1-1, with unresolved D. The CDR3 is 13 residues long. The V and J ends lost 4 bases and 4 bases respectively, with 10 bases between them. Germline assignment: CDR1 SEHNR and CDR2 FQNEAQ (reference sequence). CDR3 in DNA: TGTGCCAGCAGCTCAAATTGGGCCACTGAAGCTTTCTTT. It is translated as CASSSNWATEAFF.

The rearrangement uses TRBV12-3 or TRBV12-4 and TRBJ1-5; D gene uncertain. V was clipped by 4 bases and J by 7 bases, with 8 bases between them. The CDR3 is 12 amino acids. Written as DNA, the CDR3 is TGTGCCAGCAGTTCTCCGGCCCAGCCCCAGCATTTT. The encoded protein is CASSSPAQPQHF.

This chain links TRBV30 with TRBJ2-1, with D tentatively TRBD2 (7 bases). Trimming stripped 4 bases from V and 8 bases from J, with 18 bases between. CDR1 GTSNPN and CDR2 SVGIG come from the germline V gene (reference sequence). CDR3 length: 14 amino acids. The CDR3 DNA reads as TGTGCCTGGAACGGGGGAGGGGGAACCCATGAGCAGTTCTTC. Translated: CAWNGGGGTHEQFF. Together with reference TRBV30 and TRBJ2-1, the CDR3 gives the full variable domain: SQTIHQWPATLVQPVGSPLSLECTVEGTSNPNLYWYRQAAGRGLQLLFYSVGIGQISSEVPQNLSASRPQDRQFILSSKKLLLSDSGFYLCAWNGGGGTHEQFFGPGTRLTVL.

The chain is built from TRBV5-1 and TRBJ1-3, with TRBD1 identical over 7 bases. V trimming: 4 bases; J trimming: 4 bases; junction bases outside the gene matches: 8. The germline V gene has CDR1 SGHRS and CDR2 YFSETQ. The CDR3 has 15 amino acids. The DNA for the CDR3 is TGCGCCAGCAGCCAATCCACAGGGGCGGGAAACACCATATATTTT. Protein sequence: CASSQSTGAGNTIYF.

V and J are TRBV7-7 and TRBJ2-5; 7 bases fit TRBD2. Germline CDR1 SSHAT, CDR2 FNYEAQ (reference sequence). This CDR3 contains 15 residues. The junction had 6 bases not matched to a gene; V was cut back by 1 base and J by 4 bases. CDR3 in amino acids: CASSLDSGGGETQYF. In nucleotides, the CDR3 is TGTGCCAGCAGCTTAGACTCGGGAGGAGGAGAGACCCAGTACTTC. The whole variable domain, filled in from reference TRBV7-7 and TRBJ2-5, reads GAGVSQSPRYKVTKRGQDVTLRCDPISSHATLYWYQQALGQGPEFLTYFNYEAQPDKSGLPSDRFSAERPEGSISTLTIQRTEQRDSAMYRCASSLDSGGGETQYFGPGTRLLVL.

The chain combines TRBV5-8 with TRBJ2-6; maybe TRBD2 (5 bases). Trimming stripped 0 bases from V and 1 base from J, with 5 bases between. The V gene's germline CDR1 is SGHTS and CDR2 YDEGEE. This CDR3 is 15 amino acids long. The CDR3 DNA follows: TGTGCCAGCAGCTTGGCGGGGTCTGGGGCCAACGTCCTGACTTTC. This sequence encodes CASSLAGSGANVLTF.

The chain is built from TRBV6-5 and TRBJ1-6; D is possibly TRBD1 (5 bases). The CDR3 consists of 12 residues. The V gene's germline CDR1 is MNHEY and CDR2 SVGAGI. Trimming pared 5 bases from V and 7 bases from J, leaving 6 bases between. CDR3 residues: CASSTGNSPLHF. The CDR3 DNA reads TGTGCCAGCAGTACAGGAAATTCACCCCTCCACTTT.

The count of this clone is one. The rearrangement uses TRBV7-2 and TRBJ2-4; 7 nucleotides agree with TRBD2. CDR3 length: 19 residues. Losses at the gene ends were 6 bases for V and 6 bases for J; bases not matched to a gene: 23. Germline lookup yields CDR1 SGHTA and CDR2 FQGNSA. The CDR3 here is CASRRKESVGAGLGNIQYF. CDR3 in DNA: TGTGCCAGCAGGAGAAAAGAATCGGTAGGAGCGGGACTCGGAAACATTCAGTACTTC.

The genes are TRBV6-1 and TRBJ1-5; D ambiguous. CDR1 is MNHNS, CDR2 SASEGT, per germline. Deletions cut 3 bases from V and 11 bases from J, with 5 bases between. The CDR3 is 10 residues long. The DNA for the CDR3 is TGTGCCAGCAGTGATCTGGCCCAGCATTTT. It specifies CASSDLAQHF.

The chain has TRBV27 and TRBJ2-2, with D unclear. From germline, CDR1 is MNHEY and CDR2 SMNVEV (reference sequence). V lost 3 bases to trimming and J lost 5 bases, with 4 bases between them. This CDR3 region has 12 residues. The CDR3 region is CASSFPTGELFF. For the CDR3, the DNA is TGTGCCAGCAGTTTTCCGACCGGGGAGCTGTTTTTT.

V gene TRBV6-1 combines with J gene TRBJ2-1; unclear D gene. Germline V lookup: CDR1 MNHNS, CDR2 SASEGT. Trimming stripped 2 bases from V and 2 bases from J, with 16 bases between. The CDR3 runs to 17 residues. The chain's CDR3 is CASSERGPVGTYNEQFF. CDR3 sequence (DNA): TGTGCCAGCAGTGAACGTGGGCCGGTTGGGACCTACAATGAGCAGTTCTTC.

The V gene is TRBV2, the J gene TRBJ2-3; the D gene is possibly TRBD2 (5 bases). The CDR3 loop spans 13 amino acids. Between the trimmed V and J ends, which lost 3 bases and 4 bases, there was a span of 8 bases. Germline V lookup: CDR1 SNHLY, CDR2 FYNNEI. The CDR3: CASSEGVADTQYF. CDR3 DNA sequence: TGTGCCAGCAGTGAGGGAGTAGCAGATACGCAGTATTTT. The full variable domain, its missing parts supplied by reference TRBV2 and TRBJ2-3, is EPEVTQTPSHQVTQMGQEVILRCVPISNHLYFYWYRQILGQKVEFLVSFYNNEISEKSEIFDDQFSVERPDGSNFTLKIRSTKLEDSAMYFCASSEGVADTQYFGPGTRLTVL.

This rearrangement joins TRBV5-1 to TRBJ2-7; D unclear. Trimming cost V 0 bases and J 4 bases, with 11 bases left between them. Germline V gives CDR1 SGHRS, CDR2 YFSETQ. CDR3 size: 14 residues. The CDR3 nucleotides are TGCGCCAGCAGCTTGGCCGTGGTAGGGTACGAGCAGTACTTC. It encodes CASSLAVVGYEQYF. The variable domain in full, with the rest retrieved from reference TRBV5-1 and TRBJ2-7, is KAGVTQTPRYLIKTRGQQVTLSCSPISGHRSVSWYQQTPGQGLQFLFEYFSETQRNKGNFPGRFSGRQFSNSRSEMNVSTLELGDSALYLCASSLAVVGYEQYFGPGTRLTVT.

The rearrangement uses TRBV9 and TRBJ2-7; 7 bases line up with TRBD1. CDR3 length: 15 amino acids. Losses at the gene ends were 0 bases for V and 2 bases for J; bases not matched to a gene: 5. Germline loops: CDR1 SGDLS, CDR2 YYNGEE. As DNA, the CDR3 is TGTGCCAGCAGCGTAGGCCTGGGACAGCCCTACGAGCAGTACTTC. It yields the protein CASSVGLGQPYEQYF.

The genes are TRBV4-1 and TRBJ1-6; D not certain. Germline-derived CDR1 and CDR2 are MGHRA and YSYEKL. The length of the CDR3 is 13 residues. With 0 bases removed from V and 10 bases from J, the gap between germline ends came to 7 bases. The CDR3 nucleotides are TGCGCCAGCAGCCAAGATTGGGAGTCACCCCTCCACTTT. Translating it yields CASSQDWESPLHF.

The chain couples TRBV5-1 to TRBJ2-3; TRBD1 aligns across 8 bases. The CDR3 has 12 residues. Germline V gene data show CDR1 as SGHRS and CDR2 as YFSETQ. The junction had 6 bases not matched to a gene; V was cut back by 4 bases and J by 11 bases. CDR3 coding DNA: TGCGCCAGCAGCATCGCACAGGGGGAGCAGTATTTT. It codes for CASSIAQGEQYF.

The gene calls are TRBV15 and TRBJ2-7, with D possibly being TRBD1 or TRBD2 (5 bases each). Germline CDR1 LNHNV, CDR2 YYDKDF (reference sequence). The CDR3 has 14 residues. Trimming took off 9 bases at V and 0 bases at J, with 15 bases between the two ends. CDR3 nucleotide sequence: TGTGCCACTTCGGGACGGTGGAGCTCCTACGAGCAGTACTTC. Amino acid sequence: CATSGRWSSYEQYF.

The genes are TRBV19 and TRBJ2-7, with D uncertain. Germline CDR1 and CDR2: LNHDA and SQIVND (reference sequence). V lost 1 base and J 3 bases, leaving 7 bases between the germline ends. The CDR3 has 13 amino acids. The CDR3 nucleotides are TGTGCCAGTAGTATAGTCCCCCACTACGAGCAGTACTTC. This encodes CASSIVPHYEQYF.

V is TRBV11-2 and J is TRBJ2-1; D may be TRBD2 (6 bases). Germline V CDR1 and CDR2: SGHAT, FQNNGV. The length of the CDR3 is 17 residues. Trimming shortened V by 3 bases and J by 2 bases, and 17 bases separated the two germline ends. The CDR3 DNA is TGTGCCAGCAGCTTCACCGTCCCGGGGGTACCCTACAATGAGCAGTTCTTC. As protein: CASSFTVPGVPYNEQFF.

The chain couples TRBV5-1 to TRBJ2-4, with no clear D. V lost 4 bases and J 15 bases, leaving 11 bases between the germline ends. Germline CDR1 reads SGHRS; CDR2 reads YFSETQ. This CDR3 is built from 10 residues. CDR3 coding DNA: TGCGCCAGCAGCCAACCCCCGCCGTACTTC. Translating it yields CASSQPPPYF.

CDR3 sequence: CASSPFVGGLYYEQYF. DNA of the CDR3: TGTGCCAGCTCACCATTTGTGGGGGGGTTATACTACGAGCAGTACTTC. The genes are TRBV18 and TRBJ2-7; 7 nucleotides agree with TRBD2. With V trimmed by 2 bases and J by 3 bases, 10 bases remained unmatched. CDR1 is KGHSH, CDR2 LQKENI, per germline. The CDR3 totals 16 residues.

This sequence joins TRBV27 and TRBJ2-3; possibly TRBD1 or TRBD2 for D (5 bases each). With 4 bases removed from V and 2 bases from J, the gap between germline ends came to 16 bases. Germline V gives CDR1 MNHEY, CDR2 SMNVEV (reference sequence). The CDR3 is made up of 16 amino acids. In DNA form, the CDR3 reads TGTGCCAGCAGTTCGGGGACCAATCCTATCACAGATACGCAGTATTTT. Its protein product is CASSSGTNPITDTQYF.

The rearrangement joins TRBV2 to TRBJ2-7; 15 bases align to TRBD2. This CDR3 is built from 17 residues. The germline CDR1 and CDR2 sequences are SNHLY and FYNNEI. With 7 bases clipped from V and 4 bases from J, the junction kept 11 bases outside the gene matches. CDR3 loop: CASIGWRGTSGGYEQYF. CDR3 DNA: TGTGCCAGCATCGGTTGGCGTGGGACTAGCGGGGGGTACGAGCAGTACTTC.

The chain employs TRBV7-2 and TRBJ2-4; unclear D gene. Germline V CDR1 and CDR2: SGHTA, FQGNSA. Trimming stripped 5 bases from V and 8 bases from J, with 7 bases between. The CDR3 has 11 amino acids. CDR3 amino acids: CASSQSYIQYF. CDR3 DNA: TGTGCCAGCAGCCAATCCTACATTCAGTACTTC.